This is a list of T cell receptor beta chains from one sample in a study of blood T cell repertoires in COVID-19. TCRdb keeps only in-frame clones here, not all; method: immunoSEQ multiplex PCR. This sample has some 390,000 clones; more than 85% occur once, and the top ten carry about 3%. Input material: peripheral blood. The receptor source for this set is a human donor in a cohort sampled during active COVID-19. Each CDR3 is given with its conserved first and last residue. The D gene is left open where the match is weak. Some rows have no size entry. The others give once, few or many, or a class for an expanded clone.

clone_size,v_call,d_call,j_call,cdr3_nt,cdr3_aa
.,TRBV10-3,TRBD1,TRBJ1-2,TGTGCCATCAGTGAAGGGACAGGGGGTAATTCTGAAGGCTACACCTTC,CAISEGTGGNSEGYTF
.,TRBV9,TRBD1,TRBJ1-5,TGTGCCAGCAGCAATACAGGGGATTGGGATCAGCCCCAGCATTTT,CASSNTGDWDQPQHF
.,TRBV19,TRBD1,TRBJ2-5,TGTGCCAGTAGCCGGAGTAGAGACGGGACAGCAACACAAGAGACCCAGTACTTC,CASSRSRDGTATQETQYF
.,TRBV30,.,TRBJ2-5,TGTGCCGGTGGGTATAGCGGCCAAGAGACCCAGTACTTC,CAGGYSGQETQYF
.,TRBV28,.,TRBJ1-5,TGTGCCAGCACCCGGGCCAACAGGGATAATCAGCCCCAGCATTTT,CASTRANRDNQPQHF
.,TRBV5-5,.,TRBJ1-5,TGTGCCAGCAGCTTGAGGCCACAGGTAAATAGCAATCAGCCCCAGCATTTT,CASSLRPQVNSNQPQHF
.,TRBV6-5,TRBD1,TRBJ1-5,TGTGCCAGCAGTTATAGGACAGGGCAACAGCCCCAGCATTTT,CASSYRTGQQPQHF
.,TRBV5-6,.,TRBJ2-2,TGTGCCAGCAGCCAACCGGGGAAGACCGGGGAGCTGTTTTTT,CASSQPGKTGELFF
.,TRBV7-2,.,TRBJ1-1,TGTGCCAGCAGCTTAGCGATAGCCGGTGAAGCTTTCTTT,CASSLAIAGEAFF
.,TRBV7-2,.,TRBJ2-1,TGTGCCAGCAGCTTATCTTTCTTTCGGGGAGGTGAGCAGTTCTTC,CASSLSFFRGGEQFF
.,TRBV7-2,TRBD2,TRBJ2-2,TGTGCCAGCAGCTTAGTCCTAGCGGGGGGGCTGGCCGGGGAGCTGTTTTTT,CASSLVLAGGLAGELFF
.,TRBV2,.,TRBJ2-2,TGTGCCAGCAGTAAAGAGGGAGACACCGGGGAGCTGTTTTTT,CASSKEGDTGELFF
.,TRBV5-1,.,TRBJ2-5,TGCGCCAGCAGCTTGGGGGGCCGAGAAGAGACCCAGTACTTC,CASSLGGREETQYF
.,TRBV28,TRBD2,TRBJ2-7,TGTGCCAGCAGTCGGGAGGCGACCTACGAGCAGTACTTC,CASSREATYEQYF
once,TRBV30,TRBD1,TRBJ1-3,TGTGCCTGGAGTGTACTAGGGGGCCTGAACACCATATATTTT,CAWSVLGGLNTIYF
.,TRBV3-1/TRBV3-2,TRBD1,TRBJ1-1,TGTGCCAGCAGCCACTCGGGACAGGGGGGAATGGGTTTCTTT,CASSHSGQGGMGFF
.,TRBV28,TRBD1,TRBJ1-2,TGTGCCAGCAGCAGACAGGGGTTGGCTGGAGGCTACACCTTC,CASSRQGLAGGYTF
once,TRBV2,.,TRBJ1-1,TGTGCCAGCAGGGTAACAACGAACACTGAAGCTTTCTTT,CASRVTTNTEAFF
.,TRBV6-7,.,TRBJ2-1,TGTGCCAGCAGGGGCGCTAACAATGAGCAGTTCTTC,CASRGANNEQFF
once,TRBV10-1,.,TRBJ2-1,TGCGCCACCTGGCGGGTCGGTCGGAGTGAGCAGTTCTTC,CATWRVGRSEQFF
.,TRBV5-1,.,TRBJ2-2,TGCGCCAGCAGCTTGGAGGACAGTTACACCGGGGAGCTGTTTTTT,CASSLEDSYTGELFF
.,TRBV11-2,.,TRBJ2-1,TGTGCCAGCAGCTTACAGGGAAATGAGCAGTTCTTC,CASSLQGNEQFF
once,TRBV24-1,.,TRBJ1-6,TGTGCCACCAGTGATCTCGGGAATTCACCCCTCCACTTT,CATSDLGNSPLHF
.,TRBV10-1,.,TRBJ1-1,TGCGCCAGCAGTGAGAGGGGTTCGAACACTGAAGCTTTCTTT,CASSERGSNTEAFF
.,TRBV27,.,TRBJ2-2,TGTGCCAGCAGTTTTGGGCTGACCGGGGAGCTGTTTTTT,CASSFGLTGELFF
.,TRBV6-6,TRBD1,TRBJ1-5,TGTGCCAGCAGGGAGGGACAGGGAACCAATCAGCCCCAGCATTTT,CASREGQGTNQPQHF
.,TRBV7-3,.,TRBJ2-1,TGTGCCAGCAGCCGCTCGCGACAGGACTACAATGAGCAGTTCTTC,CASSRSRQDYNEQFF
.,TRBV4-1,.,TRBJ1-1,TGCGCCAGCAGCCAAGCCCCAAGGACACTTAACACTGAAGCTTTCTTT,CASSQAPRTLNTEAFF
.,TRBV6-5,.,TRBJ1-2,TGTGCCAGCAGACAAGAGGTGGCCTATGGCTACACCTTC,CASRQEVAYGYTF
.,TRBV10-1,TRBD2,TRBJ2-1,TGCGCCAGCAGTGGTGCCCTAGCGGGAGTCAGTGAGCAGTTCTTC,CASSGALAGVSEQFF
.,TRBV7-3,TRBD2,TRBJ2-1,TGTGCCAGCAGCCCCACTGGCGGGAGCTCCTACAATGAGCAGTTCTTC,CASSPTGGSSYNEQFF
.,TRBV11-3,.,TRBJ2-1,TGTGCCAGCAGCTTAAACCAGGGGAACCCCCAGTTCTTC,CASSLNQGNPQFF
.,TRBV6-6,.,TRBJ1-5,TGTGCCAGCAGTTTGGCTAGGAGCAATCAGCCCCAGCATTTT,CASSLARSNQPQHF
once,TRBV18,.,TRBJ1-5,TGTGCCAGCTCACTTGAGGGGGATCAGCCCCAGCATTTT,CASSLEGDQPQHF
.,TRBV30,.,TRBJ1-5,TGTGCCTGGAGTGTACAGGACAATAGCAATCAGCCCCAGCATTTT,CAWSVQDNSNQPQHF
.,TRBV19,.,TRBJ1-2,TGTGCCAGTAGTATACAGGGAGGGTTGTCCTATGGCTACACCTTC,CASSIQGGLSYGYTF
.,TRBV2,TRBD1,TRBJ1-2,TGTGCCAGCACCCAGCAGGGGGCCAGGTATGGCTACACCTTC,CASTQQGARYGYTF
.,TRBV7-9,.,TRBJ2-2,TGTGCCAGCAGTCGACAACAGGGAAACACCGGGGAGCTGTTTTTT,CASSRQQGNTGELFF
few,TRBV6-6,TRBD1,TRBJ2-1,TGTGCCAGCAGTTATAATCTCGAGACAGGGGGCGATGAGCAGTTCTTC,CASSYNLETGGDEQFF
.,TRBV3-1/TRBV3-2,TRBD2,TRBJ2-2,TGTGCCAGCAGCCAGATGCTAGCGGTCAACACCGGGGAGCTGTTTTTT,CASSQMLAVNTGELFF
.,TRBV29-1,.,TRBJ2-6,TGCAGCGTTGACGGGAGCTCTGGGGCCAACGTCCTGACTTTC,CSVDGSSGANVLTF